The rows below give T cell receptor beta chains drawn from one sample of a study of T-cell memory formation after mild COVID-19. TCRdb analysed the 5' RACE reads with MiXCR anew, one entry per CDR3 protein. The sample records about 440,000 distinct CDR3 sequences, around 20% being singletons. The specimen was PBMCs or a T cell subset sorted from them (not recorded which). These receptors were obtained from an adult woman who had mild COVID-19 (a few samples of this study predate the infection). Cell type and time point are not known. Both conserved end residues are trimmed from each CDR3.

v_call	cdr3_aa
TRBV4-2	ASRISGGGGNTIY
TRBV24-1	ATSEGPGQKRASSYEQY
TRBV6-5	ASSRTWVVQETQY
TRBV20-1	SARFGGRRYNSPLH
TRBV9	ASSVSGGVSYNEQF
TRBV20-1	SARDAGEAF
TRBV3-1	ASSPSTGTNYGYT
TRBV11-3	ASSLGAQGTRMDTQY
TRBV7-6	ASSLPDRNTIY
TRBV4-2	ASSRDSETETQY
TRBV15	ATSRPRGGYDDQPQH
TRBV20-1	SARPGTGPGGNTIY
TRBV7-8	ASSVSWVKGLAGDTQY
TRBV5-6	ASSLAGGGPPSTDTQY
TRBV7-9	ASSLIAETQY
TRBV7-9	ASSSQASSYNEQF
TRBV27	ASTPTGFGYNEQF
TRBV4-3	ASSRLLAGVYEQY
TRBV7-9	ASSLRTGGREADIQY
TRBV7-9	ASSLSPGVQPQH
TRBV12-3/TRBV12-4	ASSLSGRAF
TRBV24-1	ATSAGGSYNEQF
TRBV2	ASSRSYGNEKLF
TRBV7-2	ASSQGLALGHEQF
TRBV29-1	SVRVGRAEQY
TRBV6-5	ASSYRGPDRGLYEQY
TRBV20-1	SARVGSGRGEQF
TRBV4-1	ASSPPVAGGSTDTQY
TRBV24-1	ATSDFGIGDTQY
TRBV5-6	ASSLSGQINTEAF
TRBV29-1	SVEVDRMGEQY
TRBV5-1	ASSTEVGGSEAF
TRBV24-1	ATSDSSGTSGKSYNEQF
TRBV2	ASRHPGQGIAGANFHSSDTQY
TRBV7-2	ASSLHPSGGGQRSGELF
TRBV12-3/TRBV12-4	ASSLELGPSTDTQY
TRBV28	ASSLKGEETQY
TRBV20-1	SAPRGALGAEQF
TRBV19	ASRRTGGTGYGYT
TRBV12-3/TRBV12-4	ASRGDNSYEQY